This TCR beta chain was documented in a study of cytomegalovirus exposure and HLA in healthy donors (dated by TCRdb to about 2017). Some background on the complete study: According to a later analysis, the roughly 130 validation repertoires were produced on the same platform as the roughly 700 repertoires of the first cohort. The study aimed to test whether cataloging public T cell receptors could reveal signatures of past pathogen exposure. Besides the first cohort of approximately 670 subjects, a separate validation cohort made up of 95 to 150 different subjects was used. The study combined high-throughput TCR immunosequencing, statistical association of individual TCRs with disease status, and machine learning to predict cytomegalovirus infection status. General findings and caveats noted by the study authors: Subsequent analysis determined that TCRs grouped into clusters in the first cohort also showed a tendency toward co-occurrence across the approximately 120 validation repertoires, and approximately 93% of cluster scores exceeded 0. All 120 or so repertoires were used to score co-occurrence in the validation cohort in a later analysis, because that analysis had no HLA typing for the cohort. The study listed around 160 TCR beta chains as associated with cytomegalovirus. While some public TCRs were present in many individuals, most TCR sequences turned up only very rarely across donors. It was suggested by the authors that the approach could potentially be generalized to other disease states and immunological phenotypes. In vitro tests confirmed that three of the cytomegalovirus-associated TCR beta chains recognize cytomegalovirus antigens. The classifier was reported to diagnose cytomegalovirus status with high specificity and sensitivity in both the original cohort and the validation cohort.

The library was built by means of the immunoSEQ multiplex PCR assay. Regarding the original processing steps: A statistical classification framework was built to diagnose cytomegalovirus status from the catalog of TCR beta chain sequences. TCRdb mirrors the immuneACCESS table, restricted to in-frame sequences. Some clones are absent from its copies; in checked studies, under half trace to an unresolved V gene, and the reason for the others is unknown. V and J calls and clone size are copied from that table; D and trimming were computed from the DNA. This sample holds about 170,000 clones; about 90% were observed only once. Around 5% of the sample belongs to the ten largest clones. The donors belonged to the validation cohort of around 120 subjects, which was separate from the 666-subject first cohort. On this clone itself: Its binding antigen is unknown. No per-base quality is available; no much larger clone lies one base away.

V loses 3 bases at its end and J loses 4 bases; junction bases beyond the gene matches: 10. In the germline V gene, CDR1 corresponds to MGHRA and CDR2 to YSYEKL. The CDR3 measures 17 amino acids from cysteine to phenylalanine. Just the 51-base CDR3 DNA is kept, in frame starting at base 1. The chain couples TRBV4-1 to TRBJ1-1; 11 bases in the junction line up with TRBD1. The origin of this receptor is a young woman in good health and CMV-seronegative. Sequencing was done on a sample of PBMCs. The DNA sequence is TGCGCCAGCAGCCAGCACATCCTGGGACAGGGGGGCACTGAAGCTTTCTTT. Its translation reads: CASSQHILGQGGTEAFF.